A selection of T cell receptor beta chains follows, all from one sample in a study of T cell repertoires in cytomegalovirus infection. TCRdb analysed the reads with MiXCR anew, one entry per CDR3 protein. The repertoire holds roughly 500,000 distinct CDR3 sequences, with 10% to 12% as singletons. Sequenced input: PBMCs. The receptors come from a human donor in good health (CMV status not recorded). Some clones in this sample may be carry-over from other donors' samples. Both conserved end residues are part of each CDR3. Each record gives: V gene, J gene, clone size, D gene, CDR3 DNA, CDR3 protein. The D gene is left open where the match is weak. Expanded clones are given a class, and other clones once, few, many or no size at all.

TRBV20-1,TRBJ2-1,few,.,TGCAGTGCTAGCGTCCCTTTAAATGAGCAGTTCTTC,CSASVPLNEQFF
TRBV28,TRBJ2-6,few,.,TGTGCCAGCAGCGTATCGGAACTTACTGGGGCCAACGTCCTGACTTTC,CASSVSELTGANVLTF
TRBV7-2,TRBJ1-5,many,.,TGTGCCAGCAGCTCGTGGACAGTGAATCAGCCCCAGCATTTT,CASSSWTVNQPQHF
TRBV20-1,TRBJ2-1,.,TRBD2,TGCAGTGCTAGAGCCCCACTAGCGGGAGGAGTCCTCTCCTACAATGAGCAGTTCTTC,CSARAPLAGGVLSYNEQFF
TRBV7-2,TRBJ2-7,many,TRBD2,TGTGCCAGCAGTCCTAGGGTAGCGGGAGAGTTCGACGAGCAGTACTTC,CASSPRVAGEFDEQYF
TRBV9,TRBJ2-7,few,.,TGTGCCAGCAGCGTAGGGGGCAGGCCCTACGAGCAGTACTTC,CASSVGGRPYEQYF
TRBV6-6,TRBJ2-1,few,TRBD2,TGTGCCAGCAGAGGAGGGGGGACTAGCGGGGGGGCGATGAAGGAGCAGTTCTTC,CASRGGGTSGGAMKEQFF
TRBV18,TRBJ2-7,.,TRBD1,TGTGCCAGCTCACCCGGGACAGGGTCCTATGACGAGCAGTACTTC,CASSPGTGSYDEQYF
TRBV7-2,TRBJ1-5,many,.,TGTGCCAGCAGCTTAGCAGGGGCTCAGCCCCAGCATTTT,CASSLAGAQPQHF
TRBV12-3/TRBV12-4,TRBJ1-2,many,.,TGTGCCAGCACCACCGCCGGGGCTTGGGGCGCTGGCTACACCTTC,CASTTAGAWGAGYTF
TRBV12-3/TRBV12-4,TRBJ1-1,many,TRBD1,TGTGCCAGCATACGGGACAGGGTTTCTGAAGCTTTCTTT,CASIRDRVSEAFF
TRBV11-2,TRBJ1-1,many,TRBD1,TGTGCCAGCAGCTTGGGACAGGGGTATGGTGAAGCTTTCTTT,CASSLGQGYGEAFF
TRBV11-3,TRBJ2-1,few,TRBD2,TGTGCCAGCAGCTTAGATGGGACTAGCGGGGATGAGCAGTTCTTC,CASSLDGTSGDEQFF
TRBV19,TRBJ2-6,.,.,TGTGCCAGTACCGTCGGTGACTCTGGGGCCAACGTCCTGACTTTC,CASTVGDSGANVLTF
TRBV14,TRBJ1-1,many,TRBD1,TGTGCCAGCACCCCCGGGACAGGGGGTGAAGCTTTCTTT,CASTPGTGGEAFF
TRBV6-1,TRBJ1-5,few,.,TGTGCCAGCAGCCCAAACCTGGGACGGGGCAATCAGCCCCAGCATTTT,CASSPNLGRGNQPQHF
TRBV12-3/TRBV12-4,TRBJ1-5,few,.,TGTGCCACCAAGCGGACAGACTTCAATCAGCCCCAGCATTTT,CATKRTDFNQPQHF
TRBV20-1,TRBJ2-1,few,.,TGCAGTGCTGATAACAACGACAATGAGCAGTTCTTC,CSADNNDNEQFF
TRBV12-5,TRBJ2-3,.,.,TGTGCTAGTGGTTCGGCGGATACGCAGTATTTT,CASGSADTQYF
TRBV5-4,TRBJ2-7,many,.,TGTGCCAGCAGGTGGGACACCTCCTACGAGCAGTACTTC,CASRWDTSYEQYF
TRBV6-1,TRBJ1-1,many,TRBD1,TGTGCCAGCAGAGAAGGAGGACAGGGCGGCCTGAACACTGAAGCTTTCTTT,CASREGGQGGLNTEAFF
TRBV7-3,TRBJ2-7,many,TRBD2,TGTGCCAGCAGTTCCCTAGCGGGCGACTCCTACGAGCAGTACTTC,CASSSLAGDSYEQYF
TRBV15,TRBJ2-1,many,TRBD2,TGTGCCACCAGCCCGGGACTAGCGGGAGTTCACTCCTACAATGAGCAGTTCTTC,CATSPGLAGVHSYNEQFF
TRBV6-1,TRBJ1-1,.,.,TGTGCCAGCTGGTTTCTGGGGGCCTCTGAAGCTTTCTTT,CASWFLGASEAFF
TRBV28,TRBJ2-7,few,TRBD1,TGTGCCAGCAGTTTCCCGGACAGGGACCTATACGAGCAGTACTTC,CASSFPDRDLYEQYF
TRBV7-2,TRBJ2-2,many,TRBD1,TGTGCCAGCAGCTTAAGACAGGGGAACACCGGGGAGCTGTTTTTT,CASSLRQGNTGELFF
TRBV3-1,TRBJ1-1,.,.,TGTGCCAGCAGCCCGTTGACGGAGAACACTGAAGCTTTCTTT,CASSPLTENTEAFF
TRBV5-1,TRBJ2-2,few,.,TGCGCCAGCAGCTTGGTTGGCCGGGACAAGAACACCGGGGAGCTGTTTTTT,CASSLVGRDKNTGELFF
TRBV19,TRBJ2-3,.,.,TGTGCCAGTAGTACAACAGGGACAGATACGCAGTATTTT,CASSTTGTDTQYF
TRBV10-3,TRBJ1-1,.,.,TGTGCCATCAGTGATCAAAATGGGCAACGGGGCACTGAAGCTTTCTTT,CAISDQNGQRGTEAFF
TRBV2,TRBJ2-1,few,TRBD1,TGTGCCAGCAGTGGGGGCAGGGGGCTACGAACCTCCTACAATGAGCAGTTCTTC,CASSGGRGLRTSYNEQFF
TRBV7-3,TRBJ2-5,many,.,TGTGCCAGCAGCCCATCGGGACGGCGCCAAGAGACCCAGTACTTC,CASSPSGRRQETQYF
TRBV6-5,TRBJ2-7,many,TRBD2,TGTGCCAGCAGTTACGCCGGGACTAGGAGTACCGAGCAGTACTTC,CASSYAGTRSTEQYF
TRBV12-3/TRBV12-4,TRBJ2-6,few,TRBD1,TGTGCCAGCATTCGAGGGACAGCCGATGCTTCTGGGGCCAACGTCCTGACTTTC,CASIRGTADASGANVLTF
TRBV5-1,TRBJ2-3,few,.,TGCGCCAGCAGCGACCGCAGGGAGGCAGATACGCAGTATTTT,CASSDRREADTQYF
TRBV7-9,TRBJ2-1,many,.,TGTGCCAGCAGCATGACAGGTTATGAGCAGTTCTTC,CASSMTGYEQFF
TRBV3-1,TRBJ2-2,.,.,TGTGCCAGCAGCCAAGCTACGACGGTAGACACCGGGGAGCTGTTTTTT,CASSQATTVDTGELFF
TRBV20-1,TRBJ1-4,few,.,TGCAGTGCTAGAGATGGTTTAGAAGCAACTAATGAAAAACTGTTTTTT,CSARDGLEATNEKLFF
TRBV19,TRBJ2-5,.,TRBD2,TGTGCCAGTAGTATGAAACCGACTAGCGGGAGACAGACCCAGTACTTC,CASSMKPTSGRQTQYF
TRBV10-3,TRBJ2-7,many,.,TGTGCCATAAACGAGGGGGGGGAGAGCTACGAGCAGTACTTC,CAINEGGESYEQYF
TRBV7-2,TRBJ2-7,many,.,TGTGCCAGCAGCTCTCCGGGTTTTGCCGAGCAGTACTTC,CASSSPGFAEQYF
TRBV19,TRBJ2-1,.,.,TGTGCCAGTAGTAGGCTGAGGAGGGGTAGCGATGAGCAGTTCTTC,CASSRLRRGSDEQFF
TRBV5-4,TRBJ1-1,.,.,TGTGCCAGCAGCTTGAGTACATGGGGGAACACTGAAGCTTTCTTT,CASSLSTWGNTEAFF
TRBV10-3,TRBJ2-1,many,TRBD2,TGTGCCATCAAGTCCCAGGTAGCGGGAGGGAATGAGCAGTTCTTC,CAIKSQVAGGNEQFF
TRBV11-2,TRBJ2-5,.,.,TGTGCCAGCAGCCAAAGGACAGCACTCCAAGAGACCCAGTACTTC,CASSQRTALQETQYF
TRBV9,TRBJ1-4,.,TRBD1,TGTGCCAGCAGCGGGACAGGGGGGAGTGAAAAACTGTTTTTT,CASSGTGGSEKLFF
TRBV7-9,TRBJ1-2,.,.,TGTGCCAGCAGCTTAACGGTTTTTTACTGGACAGCACACTTAAACTATGGCTACACCTTC,CASSLTVFYWTAHLNYGYTF
TRBV28,TRBJ2-7,.,.,TGTGCCAGCGCTCGCGGCTCCTACGAGCAGTACTTC,CASARGSYEQYF